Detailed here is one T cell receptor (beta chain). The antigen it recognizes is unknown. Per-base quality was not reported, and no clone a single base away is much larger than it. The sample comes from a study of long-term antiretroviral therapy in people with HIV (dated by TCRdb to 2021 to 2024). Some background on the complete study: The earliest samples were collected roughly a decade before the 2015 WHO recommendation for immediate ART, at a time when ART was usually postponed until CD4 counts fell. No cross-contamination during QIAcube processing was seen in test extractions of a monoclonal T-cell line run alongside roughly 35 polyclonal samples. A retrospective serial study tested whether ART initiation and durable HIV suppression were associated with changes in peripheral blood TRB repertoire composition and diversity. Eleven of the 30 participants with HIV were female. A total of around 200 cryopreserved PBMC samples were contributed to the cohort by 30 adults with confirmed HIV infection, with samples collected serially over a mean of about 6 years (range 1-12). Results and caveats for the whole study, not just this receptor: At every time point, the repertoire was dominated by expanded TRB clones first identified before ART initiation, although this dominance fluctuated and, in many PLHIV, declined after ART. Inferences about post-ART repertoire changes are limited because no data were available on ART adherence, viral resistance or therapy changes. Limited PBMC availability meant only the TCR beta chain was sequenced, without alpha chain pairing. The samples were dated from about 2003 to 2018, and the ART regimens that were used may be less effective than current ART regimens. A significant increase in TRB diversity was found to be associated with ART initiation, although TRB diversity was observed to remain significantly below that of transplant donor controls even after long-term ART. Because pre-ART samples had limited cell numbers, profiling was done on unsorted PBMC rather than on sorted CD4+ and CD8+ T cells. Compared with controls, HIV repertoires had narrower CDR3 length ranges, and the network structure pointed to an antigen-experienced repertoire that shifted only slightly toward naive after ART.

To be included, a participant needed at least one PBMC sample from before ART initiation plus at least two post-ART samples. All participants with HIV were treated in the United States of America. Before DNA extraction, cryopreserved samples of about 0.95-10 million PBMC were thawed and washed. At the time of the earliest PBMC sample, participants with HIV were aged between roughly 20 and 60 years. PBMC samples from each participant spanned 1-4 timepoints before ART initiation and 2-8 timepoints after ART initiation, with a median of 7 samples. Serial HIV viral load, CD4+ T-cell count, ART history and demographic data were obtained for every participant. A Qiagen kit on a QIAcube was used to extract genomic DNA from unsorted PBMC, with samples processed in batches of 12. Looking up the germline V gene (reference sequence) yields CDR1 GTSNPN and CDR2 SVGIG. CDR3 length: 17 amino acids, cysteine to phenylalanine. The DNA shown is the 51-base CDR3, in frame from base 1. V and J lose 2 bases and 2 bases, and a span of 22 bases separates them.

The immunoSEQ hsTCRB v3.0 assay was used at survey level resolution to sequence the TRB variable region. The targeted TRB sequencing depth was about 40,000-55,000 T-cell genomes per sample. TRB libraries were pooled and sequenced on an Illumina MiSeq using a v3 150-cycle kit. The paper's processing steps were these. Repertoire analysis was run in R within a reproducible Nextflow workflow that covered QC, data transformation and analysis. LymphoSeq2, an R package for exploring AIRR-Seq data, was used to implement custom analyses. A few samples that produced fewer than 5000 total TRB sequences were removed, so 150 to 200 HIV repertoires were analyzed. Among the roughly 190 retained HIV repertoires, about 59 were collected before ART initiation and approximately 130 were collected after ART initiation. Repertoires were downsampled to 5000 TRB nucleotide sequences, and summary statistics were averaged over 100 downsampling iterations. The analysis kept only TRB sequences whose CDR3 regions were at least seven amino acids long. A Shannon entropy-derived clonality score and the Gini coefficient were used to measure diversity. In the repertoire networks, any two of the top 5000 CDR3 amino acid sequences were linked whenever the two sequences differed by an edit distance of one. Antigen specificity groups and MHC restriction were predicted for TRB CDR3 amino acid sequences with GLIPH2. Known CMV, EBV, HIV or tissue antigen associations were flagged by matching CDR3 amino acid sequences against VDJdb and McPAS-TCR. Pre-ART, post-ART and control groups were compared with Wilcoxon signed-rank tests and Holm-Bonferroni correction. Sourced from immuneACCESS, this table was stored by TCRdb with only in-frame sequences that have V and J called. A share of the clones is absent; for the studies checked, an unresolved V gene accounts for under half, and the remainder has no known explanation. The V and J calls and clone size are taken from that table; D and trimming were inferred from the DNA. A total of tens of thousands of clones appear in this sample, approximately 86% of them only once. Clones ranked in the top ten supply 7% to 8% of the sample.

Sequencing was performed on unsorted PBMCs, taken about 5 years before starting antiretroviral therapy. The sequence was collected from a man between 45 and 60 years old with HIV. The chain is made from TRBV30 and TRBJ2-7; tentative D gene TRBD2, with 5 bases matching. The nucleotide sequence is TGTGCCTGGAGTAAACATCTTAGGAGGAGGTGGGCCTACGAGCAGTACTTC. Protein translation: CAWSKHLRRRWAYEQYF.